A selection of T cell receptor beta chains follows, all from one sample in a study of graft-versus-host responses after intestinal transplantation. Their antigens remain unidentified. The table came from immunoSEQ multiplex PCR; TCRdb's copy has only in-frame clones and leaves some out. This table holds over 65,000 clones, roughly 90% found once. This specimen consisted of unstimulated CD8+ T cells sorted from spleen or lymph node cells, obtained before transplant. These receptors came from a human donor who was the organ donor for an intestinal transplant. Both conserved end residues are part of each CDR3. The D gene is left open where the match is weak. Size is stated for part of the rows, as once, few or many counts, or as a class when the clone is expanded.

J gene: TRBJ2-7
clone size: NA
V gene: TRBV6-1
D gene: NA
CDR3 DNA: TGTGCCAGCAGTGTCGGTCCGGTGGTCGAGCAGTACTTC
CDR3 protein: CASSVGPVVEQYF

J gene: TRBJ2-7
clone size: NA
V gene: TRBV7-2
D gene: NA
CDR3 DNA: TGTGCCAGCAGCTTAGAGGACAGTTCATACGAGCAGTACTTC
CDR3 protein: CASSLEDSSYEQYF

J gene: TRBJ1-4
clone size: few
V gene: TRBV7-2
D gene: TRBD1
CDR3 DNA: TGTGCCAGCAGCTTAGCCGTGGACAGGGGGAATGAAAAACTGTTTTTT
CDR3 protein: CASSLAVDRGNEKLFF

J gene: TRBJ2-2
clone size: NA
V gene: TRBV4-1
D gene: TRBD2
CDR3 DNA: TGCGCCAGCAGTCGTAGCGGGAGCGACGGGGAGCTGTTTTTT
CDR3 protein: CASSRSGSDGELFF

J gene: TRBJ2-2
clone size: few
V gene: TRBV6-1
D gene: TRBD2
CDR3 DNA: TGTGCCACGAGAGCGGGAGCTTCTACCGGGGAGCTGTTTTTT
CDR3 protein: CATRAGASTGELFF

J gene: TRBJ1-6
clone size: NA
V gene: TRBV13
D gene: NA
CDR3 DNA: TGTGCCAGCAGCTTACTTTTGGGCACCGAATATAATTCACCCCTCCACTTT
CDR3 protein: CASSLLLGTEYNSPLHF

J gene: TRBJ1-1
clone size: NA
V gene: TRBV2
D gene: TRBD1
CDR3 DNA: TGTGCCAGCAGTCAGGGGGCCTACACTGAAGCTTTCTTT
CDR3 protein: CASSQGAYTEAFF

J gene: TRBJ2-5
clone size: NA
V gene: TRBV6-5
D gene: NA
CDR3 DNA: TGTGCCAGCAGCCTTGGAGTGGGGGAAGAGACCCAGTACTTC
CDR3 protein: CASSLGVGEETQYF

J gene: TRBJ1-5
clone size: few
V gene: TRBV27
D gene: NA
CDR3 DNA: TGTGCCAGCAGCATTGACAGTGGAGGCAATCAGCCCCAGCATTTT
CDR3 protein: CASSIDSGGNQPQHF

J gene: TRBJ1-2
clone size: NA
V gene: TRBV7-9
D gene: NA
CDR3 DNA: TGTGCCAGCAGCTTAGTGCTGGATAGCTATGGCTACACCTTC
CDR3 protein: CASSLVLDSYGYTF